The present entry profiles one T cell receptor beta chain with its context. In its sample, this clonotype was seen a few times. Which antigen it targets is not known. Base qualities are not recorded, but no much larger clone differs from it by a single base. This entry is derived from a study of blood T cells in healthy people across ages (dated by TCRdb to the mid-2010s). Regarding the research as a whole: In model experiments, template switching captured roughly one uniquely barcoded TCR beta cDNA molecule for every two T cells. Age-related changes in TCR beta repertoire diversity were measured in the study by deep sequencing normalized with unique cDNA molecular identifiers. The donors were split into four age groups: young (average around 17 years), middle-aged (around 37), aged (over 55) and long-lived (roughly 80). To avoid experimental bias, donors of different ages were randomly spread across the sequencing lanes. Using the same blood draw, the study looked at two additional independent replicas of 1 million unique cDNA reads for two donors, one aged 18 to 30 and the other aged 80 or older. The paper's findings and limits, for the study overall: The long-lived group showed more naive CD4+ T cells, fewer expanded clones and increased TCR diversity than the aged group, suggesting age selection. Total diversity estimates from one million sequenced T cells were considered lower bounds and underestimates. The CMV infection status of donors was not known, potentially confounding age-related changes in expanded clonotypes. As age increased, observed TCR beta diversity per million T cells dropped in a roughly linear way, and a significant reduction was already evident by age 40. Conclusive comparison of naive and antigen-experienced compartments was prevented by the profiling of bulk unsorted PBMCs. There was a strong correlation between observed TCR beta diversity and the percentage of naive T cells measured by flow cytometry.

The receptor library was made with 5' RACE. Sequencing used an Illumina HiSeq 2500. The second PCR ran for roughly 6 to 11 cycles and used a J-beta primer mix along with a sample-barcoded 5' primer. A template-switch 5' adaptor carrying 12 random nucleotides introduced a unique molecular identifier onto each TCR beta cDNA molecule. Each sample yielded at least 3 million CDR3-containing paired-end reads. All of the RNA was converted into first-strand cDNA using the Mint cDNA synthesis kit, with a TRBC-specific oligonucleotide serving as the primer. After uracil-DNA glycosylase treatment, a first 18-cycle PCR used universal primers M1SS and BC2_uni_R on all cDNA. As for the authors' bioinformatics: For normalization, 1 million high-quality reads were randomly selected from each sample, with every read carrying a distinct molecular identifier. Instead of being binned into consensus sequences, reads with shared molecular identifiers were discarded. MiTCR, set to a Q25 quality threshold and the strictest error-elimination algorithm, was used for CDR3 identification, clonotype clustering and error correction. A nonparametric unseen species model with Euler transformation was used to estimate a lower bound on total TCR beta diversity. In TCRdb, the public reads were trimmed at Q25 with fastp and aligned with MiXCR, with productive beta chains retained. CDR3 protein sequences are deduplicated, and each keeps its most common genes and DNA. The V and J calls and clone size come from TCRdb's table, not from the authors' own analysis. The sample table lists fewer than 950,000 distinct CDR3 sequences, around 36% of them with a count of one. The top ten constitute approximately 12% of the sample.

Systemically healthy Caucasian individuals from Russia, some 40 in total and aged about 6 to 95 years, were included as donors. Each donor gave 8.5 to 10 milliliters of peripheral blood, collected into EDTA-treated Vacutainer tubes. Ficoll-Paque density-gradient centrifugation was used to isolate PBMCs, with at least 6.5 million per sample. Trizol reagent was used to extract total RNA from PBMCs, with at least 5.5 micrograms per sample. The percentages of naive CD45RAhigh/CD27high T cells were determined by flow cytometry on a PBMC aliquot from every donor. V is cut by 7 bases and J by 2 bases, and the space between the germline ends is 6 bases. From the cysteine up to the phenylalanine, the CDR3 has a length of 13 residues. Solely the CDR3 DNA is kept, with 39 bases framed from the first base.

The specimen sequenced was blood. This receptor was taken from a man aged 18 to 35 in good health. This sequence uses TRBV12-3 or TRBV12-4 and TRBJ2-6, with the D gene not confidently named. CDR3 loop: CASTVPGANVLTF. The nucleotide sequence is given as TGTGCCAGCACTGTCCCTGGGGCCAACGTCCTGACTTTC.